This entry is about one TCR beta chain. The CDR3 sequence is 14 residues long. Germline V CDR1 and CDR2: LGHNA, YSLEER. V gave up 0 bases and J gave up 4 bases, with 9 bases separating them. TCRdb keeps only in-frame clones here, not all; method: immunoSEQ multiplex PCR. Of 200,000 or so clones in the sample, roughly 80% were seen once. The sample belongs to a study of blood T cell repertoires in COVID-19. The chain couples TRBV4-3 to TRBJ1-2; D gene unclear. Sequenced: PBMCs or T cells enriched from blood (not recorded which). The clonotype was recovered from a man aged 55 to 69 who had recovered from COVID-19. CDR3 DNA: TGCGCCAGCAGCCAAGAAAGGGAGCTCTATGGCTACACCTTC. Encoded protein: CASSQERELYGYTF.